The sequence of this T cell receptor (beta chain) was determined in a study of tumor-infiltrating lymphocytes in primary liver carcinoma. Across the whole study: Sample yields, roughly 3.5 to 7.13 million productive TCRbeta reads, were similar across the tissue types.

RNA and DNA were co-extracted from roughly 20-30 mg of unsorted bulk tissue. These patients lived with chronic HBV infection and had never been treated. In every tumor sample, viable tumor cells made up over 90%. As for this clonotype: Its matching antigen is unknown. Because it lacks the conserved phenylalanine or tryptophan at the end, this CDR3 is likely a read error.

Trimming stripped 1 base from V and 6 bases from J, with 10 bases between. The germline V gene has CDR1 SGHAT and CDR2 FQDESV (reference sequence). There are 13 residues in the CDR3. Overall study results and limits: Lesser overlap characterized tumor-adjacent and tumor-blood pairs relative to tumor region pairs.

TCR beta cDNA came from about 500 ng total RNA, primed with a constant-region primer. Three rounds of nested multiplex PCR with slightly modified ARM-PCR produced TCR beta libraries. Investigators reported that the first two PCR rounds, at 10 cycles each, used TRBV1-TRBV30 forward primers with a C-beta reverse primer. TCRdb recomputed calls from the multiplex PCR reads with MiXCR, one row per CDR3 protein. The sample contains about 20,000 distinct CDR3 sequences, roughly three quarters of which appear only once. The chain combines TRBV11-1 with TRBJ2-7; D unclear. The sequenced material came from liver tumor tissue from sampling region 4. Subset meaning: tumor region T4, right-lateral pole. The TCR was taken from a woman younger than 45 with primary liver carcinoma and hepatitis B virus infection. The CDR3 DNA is TGTGCCAGCAGCTTAGGCTACCCCCGCGAGCAGTACCTC. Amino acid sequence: CASSLGYPREQYL.